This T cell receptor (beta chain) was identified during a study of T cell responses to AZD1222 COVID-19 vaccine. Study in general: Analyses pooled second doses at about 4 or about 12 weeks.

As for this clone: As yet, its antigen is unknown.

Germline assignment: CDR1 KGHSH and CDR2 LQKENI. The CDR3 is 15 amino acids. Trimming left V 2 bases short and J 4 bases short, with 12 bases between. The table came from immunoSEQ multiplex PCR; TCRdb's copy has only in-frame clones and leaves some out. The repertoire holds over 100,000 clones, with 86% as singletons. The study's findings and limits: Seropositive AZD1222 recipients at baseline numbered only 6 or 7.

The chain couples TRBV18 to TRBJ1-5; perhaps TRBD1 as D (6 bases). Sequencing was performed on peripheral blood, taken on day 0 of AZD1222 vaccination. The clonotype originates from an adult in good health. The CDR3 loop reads CASSPMRGSNQPQHF. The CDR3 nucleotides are TGTGCCAGCTCACCAATGAGGGGGTCAAATCAGCCCCAGCATTTT.